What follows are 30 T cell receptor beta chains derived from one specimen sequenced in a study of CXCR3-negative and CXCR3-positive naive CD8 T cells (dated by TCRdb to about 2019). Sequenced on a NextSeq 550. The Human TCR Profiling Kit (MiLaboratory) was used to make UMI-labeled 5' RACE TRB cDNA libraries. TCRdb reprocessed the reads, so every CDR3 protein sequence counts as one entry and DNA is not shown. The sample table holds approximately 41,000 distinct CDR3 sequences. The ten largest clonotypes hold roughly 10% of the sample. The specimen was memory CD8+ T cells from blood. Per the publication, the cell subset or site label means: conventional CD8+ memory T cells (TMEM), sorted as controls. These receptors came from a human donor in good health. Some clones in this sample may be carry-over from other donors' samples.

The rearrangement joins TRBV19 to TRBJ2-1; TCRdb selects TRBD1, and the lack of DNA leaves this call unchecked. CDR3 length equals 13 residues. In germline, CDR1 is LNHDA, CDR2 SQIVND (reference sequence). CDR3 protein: CASSTRDIFRQFF.

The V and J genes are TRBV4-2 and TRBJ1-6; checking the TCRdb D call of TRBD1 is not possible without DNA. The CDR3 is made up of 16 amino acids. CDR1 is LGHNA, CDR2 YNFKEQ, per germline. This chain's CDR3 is CASSQHSTANNSPLHF.

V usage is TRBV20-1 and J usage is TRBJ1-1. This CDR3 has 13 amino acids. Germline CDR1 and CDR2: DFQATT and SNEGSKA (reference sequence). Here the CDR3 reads CSARAWANTEAFF.

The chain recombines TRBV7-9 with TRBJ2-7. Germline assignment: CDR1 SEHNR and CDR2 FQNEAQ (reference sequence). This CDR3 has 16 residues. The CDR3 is CASSLIPNKHAYEQYF.

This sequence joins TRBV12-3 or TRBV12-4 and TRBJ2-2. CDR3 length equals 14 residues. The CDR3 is CASSLAGINGELFF.

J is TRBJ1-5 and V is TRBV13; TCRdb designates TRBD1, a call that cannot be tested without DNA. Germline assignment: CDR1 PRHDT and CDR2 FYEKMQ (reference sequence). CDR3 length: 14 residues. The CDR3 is CASSLWGVGQPQHF.

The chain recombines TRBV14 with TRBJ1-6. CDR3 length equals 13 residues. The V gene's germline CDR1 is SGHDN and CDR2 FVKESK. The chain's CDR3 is CASSRLRDSPLHF.

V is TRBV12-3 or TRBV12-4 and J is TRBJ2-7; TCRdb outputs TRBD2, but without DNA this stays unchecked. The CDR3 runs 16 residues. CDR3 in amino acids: CASSPRSSGGAYEQYF.

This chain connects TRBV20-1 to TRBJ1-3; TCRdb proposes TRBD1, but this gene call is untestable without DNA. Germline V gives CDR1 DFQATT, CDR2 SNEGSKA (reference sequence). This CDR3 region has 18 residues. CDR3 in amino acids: CRVLDLFGSDRAGNTIYF.

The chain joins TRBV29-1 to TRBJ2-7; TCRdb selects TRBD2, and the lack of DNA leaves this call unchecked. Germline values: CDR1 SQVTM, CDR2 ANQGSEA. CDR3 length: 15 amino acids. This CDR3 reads CSVEGTSGSSYEQYF.

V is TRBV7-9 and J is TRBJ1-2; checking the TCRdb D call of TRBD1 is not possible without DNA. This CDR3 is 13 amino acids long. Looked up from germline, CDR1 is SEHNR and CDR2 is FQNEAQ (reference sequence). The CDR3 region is CASSLGEGRGYTF.

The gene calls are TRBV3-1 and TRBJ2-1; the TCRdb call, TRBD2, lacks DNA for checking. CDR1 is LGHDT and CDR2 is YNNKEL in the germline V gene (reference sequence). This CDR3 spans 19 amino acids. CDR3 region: CASSQDCRSPPRNYNEQFF.

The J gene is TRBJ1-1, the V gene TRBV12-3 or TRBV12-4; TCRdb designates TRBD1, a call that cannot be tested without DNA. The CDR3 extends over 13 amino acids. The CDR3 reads CASRGQMNTEAFF.

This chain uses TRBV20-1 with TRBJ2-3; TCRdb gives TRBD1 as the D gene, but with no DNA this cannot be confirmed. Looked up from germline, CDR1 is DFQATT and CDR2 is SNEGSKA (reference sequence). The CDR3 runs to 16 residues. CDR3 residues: CSARDEAGAGTDTQYF.

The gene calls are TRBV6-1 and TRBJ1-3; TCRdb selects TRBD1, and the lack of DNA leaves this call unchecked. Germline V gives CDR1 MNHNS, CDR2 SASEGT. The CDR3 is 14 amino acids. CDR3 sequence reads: CASILSGAGNTIYF.

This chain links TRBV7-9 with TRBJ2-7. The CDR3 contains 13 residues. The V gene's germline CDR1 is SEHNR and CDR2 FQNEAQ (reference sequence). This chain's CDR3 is CASSLEANYEQYF.

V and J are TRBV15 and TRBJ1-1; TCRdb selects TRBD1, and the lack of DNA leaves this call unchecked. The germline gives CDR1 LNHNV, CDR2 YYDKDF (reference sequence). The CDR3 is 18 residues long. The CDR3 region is CATSRTKSPTGGGARAFF.

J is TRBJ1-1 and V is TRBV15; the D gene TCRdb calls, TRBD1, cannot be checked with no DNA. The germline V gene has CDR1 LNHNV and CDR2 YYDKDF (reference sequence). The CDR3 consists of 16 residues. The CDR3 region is CATSNRPGVSNTEAFF.

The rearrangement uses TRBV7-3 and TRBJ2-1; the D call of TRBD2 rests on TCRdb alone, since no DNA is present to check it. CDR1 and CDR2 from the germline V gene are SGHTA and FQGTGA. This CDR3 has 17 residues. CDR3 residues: CASSTSGGAYGENEQFF.

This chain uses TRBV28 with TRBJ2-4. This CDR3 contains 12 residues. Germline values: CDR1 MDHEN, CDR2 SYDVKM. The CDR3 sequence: CASSLDQNVQYF.

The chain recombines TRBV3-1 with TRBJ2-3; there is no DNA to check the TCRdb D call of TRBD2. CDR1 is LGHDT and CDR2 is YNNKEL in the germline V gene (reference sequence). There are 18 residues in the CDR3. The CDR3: CASSQDKGAGGNRDTQYF.

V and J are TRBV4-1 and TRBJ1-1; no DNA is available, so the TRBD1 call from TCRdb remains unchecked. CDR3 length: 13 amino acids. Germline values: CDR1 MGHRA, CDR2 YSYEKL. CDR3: CASSPGGWTEAFF.

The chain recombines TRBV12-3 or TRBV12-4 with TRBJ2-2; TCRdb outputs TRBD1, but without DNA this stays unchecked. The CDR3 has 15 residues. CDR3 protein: CASSLRPGKTGELFF.

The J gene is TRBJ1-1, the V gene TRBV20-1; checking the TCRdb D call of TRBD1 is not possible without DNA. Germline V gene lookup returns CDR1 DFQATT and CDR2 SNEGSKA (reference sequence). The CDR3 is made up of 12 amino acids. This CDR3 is CSARNRDTEAFF.

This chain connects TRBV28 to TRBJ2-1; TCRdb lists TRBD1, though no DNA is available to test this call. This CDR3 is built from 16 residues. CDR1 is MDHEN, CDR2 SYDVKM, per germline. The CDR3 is CASSLQGIRSYNEQFF.

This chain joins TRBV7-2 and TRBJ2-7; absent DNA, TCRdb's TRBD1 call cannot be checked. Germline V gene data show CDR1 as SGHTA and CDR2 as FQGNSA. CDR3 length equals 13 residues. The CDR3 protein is CASRLQGNYEQYF.

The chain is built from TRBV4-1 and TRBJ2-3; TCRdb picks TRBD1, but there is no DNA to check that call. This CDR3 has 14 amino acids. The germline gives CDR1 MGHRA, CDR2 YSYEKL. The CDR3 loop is CASEGGAETDTQYF.

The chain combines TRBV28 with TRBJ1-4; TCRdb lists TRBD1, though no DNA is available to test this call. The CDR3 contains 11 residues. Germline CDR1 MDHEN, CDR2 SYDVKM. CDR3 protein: CASTPGEKLFF.

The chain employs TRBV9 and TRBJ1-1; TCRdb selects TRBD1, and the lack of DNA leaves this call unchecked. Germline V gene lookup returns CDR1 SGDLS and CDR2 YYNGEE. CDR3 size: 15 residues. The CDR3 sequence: CASSVGRGSNTEAFF.

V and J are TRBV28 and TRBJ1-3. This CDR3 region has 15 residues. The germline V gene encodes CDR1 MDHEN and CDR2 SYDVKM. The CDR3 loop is CASSLDRTSGNTIYF.